Listed here are 5 T cell receptor beta chains from one sample, sequenced in a study of tumor and adjacent non-tumor tissue in lung cancer (dated by TCRdb to between 2018 and 2020). The library was generated by multiplex PCR. Sequencing was performed on an Illumina HiSeq 2500. TCRbeta libraries were constructed through three rounds of nested PCR with primers (Table S4) according to protocols modified from ARM-PCR. TCRdb handled the public reads itself, with Q25 trimming in fastp and clone calling in MiXCR, and kept productive beta chains. A single entry per CDR3 protein holds the most common genes and DNA from its merged rows. The sample table lists tens of thousands of distinct CDR3 sequences, around 70% of them with a count of one. The ten largest make up 25% to 30% of the sample. RNA was extracted from bulk unsorted tissue and checked for quality with a NanoDrop ND-1000 and an Agilent 2100. For the normal lung samples, distant non-tumor tissue was collected more than 3 cm away from the tumor edge.

The sequencing sample was made of distant non-tumor lung tissue. The receptors were sampled from a woman between 45 and 65 years old with non-small cell lung cancer.

A word on this clonotype: The junction and the germline gene differ at one end; a read error may be behind it. The chain combines TRBV29-1 with TRBJ2-7; D unresolved. CDR1 is SQVTM, CDR2 ANQGSEA, per germline. CDR3 length equals 12 residues. The CDR3 is CSVVGCSYEQYF. The DNA for the CDR3 is TGCAGCGTTGTAGGGTGCTCCTACGAGCAATACTTC.

This clonotype was seen a few times. This may arise from a read error, as a much more abundant clone is one base away. This chain uses TRBV20-1 with TRBJ2-1; 13 nucleotides match TRBD2. The germline CDR1 and CDR2 sequences are DFQATT and SNEGSKA (reference sequence). This CDR3 is built from 14 residues. The chain's CDR3 is CSVRGLAGVNEQFF. The CDR3 nucleotides are TGCAGTGTTAGAGGACTAGCGGGAGTCAATGAGCAGTTCTTC.

With regard to this clonotype: Given a much more abundant clone one base away, this may be a read error. DNA for the CDR3: TGCAGCGTCCCGGGCAGATTCACTGAAGCTTTCTTT. Its protein product is CSVPGRFTEAFF. The V gene is TRBV20-1, the J gene TRBJ1-1; D gene uncertain. CDR1 DFQATT and CDR2 SNEGSKA come from the germline V gene (reference sequence). The CDR3 length is 12 residues.

This clonotype is a singleton in its sample. The chain joins TRBV29-1 to TRBJ2-1; D is perhaps TRBD1 or TRBD2 (5 bases each). Germline V gene sequence: CDR1 SQVTM, CDR2 ANQGSEA. V was pared by 8 bases and J by 0 bases, with 14 bases between. CDR3 length: 14 residues. The CDR3 nucleotides read TGCAGCTTATTGTGGGGGAGCTCCTACAATGAGCAGTTCTTC. Translating it yields CSLLWGSSYNEQFF.

Points on this clonotype: Mismatch with germline at one junction end may stem from a read error. V usage is TRBV10-1 and J usage is TRBJ1-2; D gene uncertain. Germline CDR1 and CDR2: WNHNN and SYGVQD (reference sequence). CDR3 length: 13 amino acids. In DNA form, the CDR3 reads TGTGTCAGCAGTACGAACAGAAACTATGGCTACACCTTC. This encodes CVSSTNRNYGYTF.